These 3 T cell receptor beta chains were all obtained from the same sample, sequenced in a study of blood T cell repertoires in COVID-19. Sequencing was performed with immunoSEQ multiplex PCR; in TCRdb, only in-frame clones are kept and a portion is missing. The sample lists about 39,000 clones, roughly 80% occurring once. Sequencing was carried out using peripheral blood. The receptors stem from a man in his 60s in a cohort sampled during active COVID-19.

The V and J genes are TRBV6-5 and TRBJ1-2; possibly TRBD1 for D (6 bases). With 4 bases removed from V and 6 bases from J, the gap between germline ends came to 15 bases. The CDR3 consists of 14 residues. Per germline, CDR1 MNHEY and CDR2 SVGAGI. The CDR3 nucleotides are TGTGCCAGCAGTTCCGACAGGCCGAGGGATGGCTACACCTTC. Translation: CASSSDRPRDGYTF.

This chain links TRBV9 with TRBJ2-5, with TRBD1 identical over 7 bases. Losses at the gene ends were 0 bases for V and 5 bases for J; bases not matched to a gene: 4. Looked up from germline, CDR1 is SGDLS and CDR2 is YYNGEE. The CDR3 contains 14 residues. The CDR3 here is CASSVDRGAETQYF. CDR3 sequence (DNA): TGTGCCAGCAGCGTAGACAGGGGTGCGGAGACCCAGTACTTC.

The chain is built from TRBV10-3 and TRBJ1-2; a weak D match, TRBD1 (6 bases). Trimming took off 6 bases at V and 3 bases at J, with 14 bases between the two ends. The CDR3 extends over 14 amino acids. Germline loops: CDR1 ENHRY, CDR2 SYGVKD. The CDR3 loop reads CAIRDSTSHYGYTF. The CDR3 DNA reads TGTGCCATCAGGGACAGTACTTCCCACTATGGCTACACCTTC.